The 25 T cell receptor beta chains listed next were all sequenced from one sample in a study of T-cell reconstitution after alpha-beta-depleted transplantation in children. Unique molecular identifiers were used to barcode this TCRbeta library. TCRdb fed the PCR reads into MiXCR, producing one record per CDR3 protein. The sample lists roughly 790,000 distinct CDR3 sequences, under 20% occurring once. Here the sequenced sample was PBMCs, mostly from graft donor cells, taken 360 days after TCRalphabeta/CD19-depleted stem cell transplant. The receptor set was obtained from a male patient between 5 and 17 years old who had a stem cell transplant for acute lymphoblastic leukemia, so the T cells may come from the graft donor.

The rearrangement uses TRBV20-1 and TRBJ2-5, with D possibly TRBD1 on 6 matching bases. Germline V gene sequence: CDR1 DFQATT, CDR2 SNEGSKA (reference sequence). V was cut by 6 bases and J by 7 bases, with 18 bases left in between. The CDR3 consists of 13 residues. This chain's CDR3 is CSARNRAKWTQYF. As DNA, the CDR3 is TGCAGTGCCAGAAACAGGGCCAAGTGGACCCAGTACTTC.

This rearrangement joins TRBV20-1 to TRBJ2-7, with D tentatively TRBD1 (5 bases). The germline gives CDR1 DFQATT, CDR2 SNEGSKA (reference sequence). The CDR3 totals 17 residues. The CDR3 bases are TGCTGCGCTAGAGATCCTTGGGGCAGGGAAGGGTCCTACGAGCAGTACTTC. It yields the protein CCARDPWGREGSYEQYF.

This clonotype was detected only a few times. The rearrangement links TRBV6-2 or TRBV6-3 to TRBJ2-1, with 7 nucleotides matching TRBD2. This CDR3 comprises 16 residues. V lost 1 base and J lost 8; bases outside the gene matches: 11. Germline V gives CDR1 MNHEY, CDR2 SVGEGT. CDR3 sequence: CASSYLAGDSRDEQFF. The DNA of the CDR3 is TGTGCCAGCAGTTACTTGGCGGGAGACAGTAGGGATGAGCAGTTCTTC.

The rearrangement joins TRBV2 to TRBJ1-1, with a weak D call TRBD1 (6 bases). Trimming shortened V by 5 bases and J by 2 bases, and 15 bases separated the two germline ends. There are 15 residues in the CDR3. In germline, CDR1 is SNHLY, CDR2 FYNNEI. CDR3 bases: TGTGCCAGCAGTCACAGGGCGGGGGCCAACACTGAAGCTTTCTTT. Protein: CASSHRAGANTEAFF. Variable domain in full (rest from reference TRBV2 and TRBJ1-1): EPEVTQTPSHQVTQMGQEVILRCVPISNHLYFYWYRQILGQKVEFLVSFYNNEISEKSEIFDDQFSVERPDGSNFTLKIRSTKLEDSAMYFCASSHRAGANTEAFFGQGTRLTVV.

V and J are TRBV20-1 and TRBJ2-5, with a possible D match to TRBD1 (5 bases). Trimming removed 6 bases from V and 0 bases from J, with 17 bases in between. Per germline, CDR1 DFQATT and CDR2 SNEGSKA (reference sequence). This CDR3 spans 15 amino acids. The CDR3 DNA sequence: TGCAGTGCAGGGGTCACAGATTGGTACCAAGAGACCCAGTACTTC. Translation: CSAGVTDWYQETQYF.

The genes are TRBV4-2 and TRBJ2-3; no firm D call. CDR1 and CDR2 (germline): LGHNA, YNFKEQ. The CDR3 totals 12 residues. V was pared by 2 bases and J by 5 bases, with 5 bases between. The CDR3 sequence is CASSQRLDTQYF. The CDR3 DNA reads as TGTGCCAGCAGCCAACGGTTAGATACGCAGTATTTT.

The chain joins TRBV28 to TRBJ1-5; D not resolved. The V gene's germline CDR1 is MDHEN and CDR2 SYDVKM. This CDR3 has 12 residues. Trimming stripped 7 bases from V and 9 bases from J, with 13 bases between. CDR3 in amino acids: CASKEGVRPQHF. The CDR3 coding sequence is TGTGCCAGCAAGGAGGGAGTTAGGCCCCAGCATTTT.

This clonotype was seen a few times. This rearrangement joins TRBV12-3 or TRBV12-4 to TRBJ2-1, with 7 bases lining up with TRBD2. V gave up 3 bases and J gave up 7 bases; unmatched junction bases: 12. The CDR3 runs to 16 residues. The CDR3 reads CASSFRGSNVWNEQFF. The CDR3 DNA reads as TGTGCCAGCAGTTTCCGCGGGAGTAATGTATGGAATGAGCAGTTCTTC.

V usage is TRBV4-1 and J usage is TRBJ2-2; unclear D gene. Germline CDR1 MGHRA, CDR2 YSYEKL. V lost 8 bases and J 0 bases, leaving 7 bases between the germline ends. This CDR3 is built from 13 residues. The CDR3 spells CASGHSNTGELFF. CDR3 coding DNA: TGCGCCAGCGGGCACTCGAACACCGGGGAGCTGTTTTTT.

The V gene is TRBV16, the J gene TRBJ1-5; 10 bases agree with TRBD1. The V gene end was trimmed by 3 bases and the J gene end by 4 bases; junction bases not matched to a gene: 6. Germline V gene sequence: CDR1 KGHSY, CDR2 FQNENV. This CDR3 spans 16 amino acids. The CDR3 DNA sequence: TGTGCCAGCAGCCACCAGGGACAGGGGTTAAATCAGCCCCAGCATTTT. Its protein is CASSHQGQGLNQPQHF.

This rearrangement joins TRBV5-1 to TRBJ1-1; the D is unclear. Germline V gene lookup returns CDR1 SGHRS and CDR2 YFSETQ. The CDR3 sequence is 14 residues long. The ends were cut back, 1 base at V and 1 base at J, with 8 bases in the middle. The CDR3 region has the DNA TGCGCCAGCAGCTTGCTCTCGGCGAACACTGAAGCTTTCTTT. Protein product: CASSLLSANTEAFF.

The chain links TRBV9 to TRBJ2-7; 8 positions agree with TRBD1. Germline lookup yields CDR1 SGDLS and CDR2 YYNGEE. The CDR3 runs 14 residues. After removal of 3 bases from V and 3 bases from J, the junction contained 5 bases not matched to a gene. The CDR3 sequence is CASSAPGQDYEQYF. DNA for the CDR3: TGTGCCAGCAGCGCCCCGGGACAGGACTACGAGCAGTACTTC.

This clonotype occurred a few times. The genes are TRBV6-4 and TRBJ1-2, with 10 bases lining up with TRBD1. CDR3 size: 20 residues. CDR1 is MRHNA and CDR2 is SNTAGT in the germline V gene. Unmatched junction bases numbered 13, after V lost 0 bases and J lost 0 bases. DNA of the CDR3: TGTGCCAGCAGTGACTCATCCGGGACAGGGGTGGGGATAGCTAACTATGGCTACACCTTC. It is translated as CASSDSSGTGVGIANYGYTF.

This clonotype was picked up a small number of times. CDR3 loop: CASSLFRSGANVLTF. CDR3 sequence (DNA): TGCGCCAGCAGCCTCTTCCGCTCTGGGGCCAACGTCCTGACTTTC. The chain has TRBV5-1 and TRBJ2-6; D gene unclear. The ends were cut back, 4 bases at V and 0 bases at J, with 8 bases in the middle. Germline CDR1 reads SGHRS; CDR2 reads YFSETQ. The CDR3 sequence is 15 residues long.

The CDR3: CASSWDGLAVFGEQYF. In DNA form, the CDR3 reads TGTGCCAGCAGCTGGGATGGACTAGCGGTCTTCGGGGAGCAGTACTTC. The J gene is TRBJ2-7, the V gene TRBV11-2, with 10 bases lining up with TRBD2. Germline V gene lookup returns CDR1 SGHAT and CDR2 FQNNGV. The V segment lost 4 bases and the J segment 7 bases; nucleotides outside the gene matches: 13. The CDR3 sequence is 16 residues long. Together with reference TRBV11-2 and TRBJ2-7, the CDR3 gives the full variable domain: EAGVAQSPRYKIIEKRQSVAFWCNPISGHATLYWYQQILGQGPKLLIQFQNNGVVDDSQLPKDRFSAERLKGVDSTLKIQPAKLEDSAVYLCASSWDGLAVFGEQYFGPGTRLTVT.

There are many counts of this clonotype. The rearrangement uses TRBV11-3 and TRBJ2-1, with TRBD1 matching 7 bases. CDR1 is SGHNT, CDR2 YENEEA, per germline. V lost 0 bases to trimming and J lost 8 bases; unmatched junction nucleotides: 10. CDR3 length: 16 amino acids. The DNA for the CDR3 is TGTGCCAGCAGCTTAGATCCTACAGGGGATAAGGATGAGCAGTTCTTC. It translates to CASSLDPTGDKDEQFF.

This clonotype was counted many times. The gene calls are TRBV15 and TRBJ2-7, with D possibly TRBD1 on 5 matching bases. Germline V gene sequence: CDR1 LNHNV, CDR2 YYDKDF (reference sequence). The CDR3 is 13 amino acids. Trimming pared 1 base from V and 4 bases from J, leaving 8 bases between. The CDR3, as DNA: TGTGCCACCAGCAGAGGGGCAGGGTACGAGCAGTACTTC. Encoded protein: CATSRGAGYEQYF.

This chain's CDR3 is CASSQRTSSFTDTQYF. As DNA, the CDR3 is TGCGCCAGCAGCCAACGGACTAGCAGCTTCACAGATACGCAGTATTTT. The gene calls are TRBV4-1 and TRBJ2-3; 8 bases line up with TRBD2. V shed 2 bases, J shed 2 bases, and the junction held 6 bases outside the gene matches. This CDR3 is built from 16 residues. Germline loops: CDR1 MGHRA, CDR2 YSYEKL.

This chain joins TRBV7-9 and TRBJ2-7, with TRBD2 as a possible D gene (5 bases). Germline V gene sequence: CDR1 SEHNR, CDR2 FQNEAQ (reference sequence). This CDR3 is built from 11 residues. V was trimmed by 5 bases and J by 7 bases, leaving 9 bases between them. The DNA for the CDR3 is TGTGCCAGCAGCCTGGACTGGGAGCAGTACTTC. The encoded protein is CASSLDWEQYF.

This chain links TRBV19 with TRBJ1-1; D unresolved. The CDR3 spans 15 residues. Trimming stripped 0 bases from V and 1 base from J, with 9 bases between. Germline V gene lookup returns CDR1 LNHDA and CDR2 SQIVND (reference sequence). The CDR3 here is CASSIDGQRNTEAFF. The CDR3 nucleotides read TGTGCCAGTAGTATAGATGGTCAACGGAACACTGAAGCTTTCTTT.

V is TRBV24-1 and J is TRBJ1-5, with D unclear. Trimming took off 8 bases at V and 7 bases at J, with 17 bases between the two ends. Looked up from germline, CDR1 is KGHDR and CDR2 is SFDVKD. CDR3 size: 14 residues. The CDR3 sequence: CATNGRREYQPQHF. DNA of the CDR3: TGTGCCACCAACGGCAGGAGGGAATACCAGCCCCAGCATTTT.

The chain joins TRBV5-5 to TRBJ1-3; D gene unclear. The CDR3 is 15 amino acids. CDR1 and CDR2 from the germline V gene are SGHKS and YYEKEE (reference sequence). Trimming took off 1 base at V and 4 bases at J, with 12 bases between the two ends. The CDR3 sequence is CASSLSLQEGNTIYF. CDR3 coding DNA: TGTGCCAGCAGCTTGAGTCTGCAAGAAGGAAACACCATATATTTT.

The J gene is TRBJ2-7, the V gene TRBV11-1, with D possibly TRBD1 on 6 matching bases. The CDR3 sequence is 14 residues long. V was cut by 1 base and J by 3 bases, with 10 bases left in between. CDR1 is SGHAT and CDR2 is FQDESV in the germline V gene (reference sequence). CDR3 bases: TGTGCCAGCAGCTTAGGACAGGCCGACTACGAGCAGTACTTC. This sequence encodes CASSLGQADYEQYF.

The chain couples TRBV25-1 to TRBJ2-1; either TRBD1 or TRBD2 may fit D (5 bases each). The germline V gene has CDR1 MGHDK and CDR2 SYGVNS. V was cut by 6 bases and J by 0 bases, with 9 bases left in between. The CDR3 is 14 residues long. The CDR3 DNA reads as TGTGCCAGCAGAGGGGAGACCTCCTACAATGAGCAGTTCTTC. This encodes CASRGETSYNEQFF.

This chain joins TRBV7-8 and TRBJ2-7; 8 bases align to TRBD2. The CDR3 length is 15 residues. Germline V lookup: CDR1 SGHVS, CDR2 FQNEAQ. V lost 2 bases, J lost 7 bases, and 10 bases stayed unmatched. The DNA for the CDR3 is TGTGCCAGCAGCTTACTCCCGGGAGGGCTTGGGGAGCAGTACTTC. It specifies CASSLLPGGLGEQYF.